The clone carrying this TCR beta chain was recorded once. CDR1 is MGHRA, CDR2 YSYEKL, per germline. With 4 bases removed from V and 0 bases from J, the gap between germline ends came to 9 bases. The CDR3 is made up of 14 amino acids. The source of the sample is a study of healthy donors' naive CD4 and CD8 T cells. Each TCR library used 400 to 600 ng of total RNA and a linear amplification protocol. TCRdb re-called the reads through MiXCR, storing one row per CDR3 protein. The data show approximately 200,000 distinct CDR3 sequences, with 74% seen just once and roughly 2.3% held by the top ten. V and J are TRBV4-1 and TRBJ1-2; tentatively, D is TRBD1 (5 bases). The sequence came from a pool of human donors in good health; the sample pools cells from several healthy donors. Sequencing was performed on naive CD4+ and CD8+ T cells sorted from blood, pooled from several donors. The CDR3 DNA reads TGCGCCAGCAGCCGCGCGGGGGCTAACTATGGCTACACCTTC. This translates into CASSRAGANYGYTF.